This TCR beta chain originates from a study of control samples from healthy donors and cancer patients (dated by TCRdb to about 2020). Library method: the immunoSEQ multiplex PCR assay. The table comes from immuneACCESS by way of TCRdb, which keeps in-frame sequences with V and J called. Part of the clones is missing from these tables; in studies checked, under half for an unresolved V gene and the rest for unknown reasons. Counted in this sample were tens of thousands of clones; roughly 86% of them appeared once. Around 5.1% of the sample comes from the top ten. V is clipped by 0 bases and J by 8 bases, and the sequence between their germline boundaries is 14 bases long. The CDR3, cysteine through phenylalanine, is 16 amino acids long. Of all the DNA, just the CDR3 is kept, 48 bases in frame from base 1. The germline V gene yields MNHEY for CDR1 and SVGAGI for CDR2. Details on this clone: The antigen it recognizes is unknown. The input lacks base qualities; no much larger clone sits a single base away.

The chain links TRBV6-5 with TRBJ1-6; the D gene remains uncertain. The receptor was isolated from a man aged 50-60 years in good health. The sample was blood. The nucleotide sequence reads TGTGCCAGCAGTTACTCCCTAGGTTCAGACTATTCACCCCTCCACTTT. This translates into CASSYSLGSDYSPLHF.